This T cell receptor (beta chain) emerged from a study of blood T cell repertoires in COVID-19. For the study at large: Italy, Spain and the United States were the sources of the convalescent and acute COVID-19 samples.

Authors' data handling: It was from reference gene primer amplification that nucleated cell counts were estimated. Profiling relied on immunoSEQ multiplex PCR, and the TCRdb table lists in-frame clones only, not all of them. Clonal size and the V and J genes are those of that table, whereas D and trimming came from the DNA. The sample lists 130,000 to 150,000 clones, approximately 80% occurring once. The sample consisted of peripheral blood. The sequence was collected from an elderly woman in a cohort sampled during active or convalescent COVID-19.

The chain's CDR3 is CASSLVVGGFTGELFF. The CDR3, as DNA: TGTGCCAGCAGCTTGGTTGTGGGGGGGTTTACCGGGGAGCTGTTTTTT. This chain connects TRBV5-4 to TRBJ2-2, with TRBD2 matching 7 bases. This CDR3 comprises 16 residues. CDR1 is SGHNT, CDR2 YYREEE, per germline (reference sequence). V shed 0 bases, J shed 5 bases, and the junction held 7 bases outside the gene matches.